Below are 14 T cell receptor beta chains sequenced from a single sample in a study of cytotoxic CD8 clonotypes in ibrutinib-treated CLL. TCRdb keeps only in-frame clones here, not all; method: immunoSEQ multiplex PCR. Here the sample spans some 140,000 clones, 79% being singletons. Sequencing used PBMCs, obtained after 12 months of ibrutinib treatment. The receptors here all came from a human donor with chronic lymphocytic leukemia.

This clone was found once. The gene calls are TRBV5-6 and TRBJ1-2; TRBD1 is a possible D gene (6 bases). The germline gives CDR1 SGHDT, CDR2 YYEEEE. The germline V and J ends were trimmed by 4 bases and 3 bases, with 19 bases remaining between them. CDR3 length: 16 amino acids. CDR3 bases: TGTGCCAGCAGCCCACGGACGGGGGCGCGATACTATGGCTACACCTTC. This translates into CASSPRTGARYYGYTF.

The sample holds one count of this clone. The chain combines TRBV5-4 with TRBJ2-1; weak D call: TRBD1 (5 bases). The CDR3 is made up of 10 amino acids. Trimming left V 10 bases short and J 10 bases short, with 12 bases between. CDR1 is SGHNT and CDR2 is YYREEE in the germline V gene (reference sequence). CDR3 DNA: TGTGCCGAAGGGGTTTACGAGCAGTTCTTC. This gives the protein CAEGVYEQFF.

The chain joins TRBV19 to TRBJ2-4, with 8 nucleotides matching TRBD2. The trim removed 1 base at V and 7 bases at J, leaving 9 bases unmatched. CDR1 is LNHDA and CDR2 is SQIVND in the germline V gene (reference sequence). The CDR3 extends over 16 amino acids. The CDR3: CASSIVEAGVGNIQYF. The CDR3 bases are TGTGCCAGTAGTATAGTTGAAGCGGGAGTTGGTAACATTCAGTACTTC.

In this sample, this clone turned up once. This chain connects TRBV5-4 to TRBJ2-5, with 10 bases fitting TRBD1. V shed 4 bases and J 5 bases; nucleotides not matched to a gene: 11. This CDR3 region has 16 residues. Per the germline V gene, CDR1 is SGHNT and CDR2 is YYREEE (reference sequence). The chain's CDR3 is CASSQTWTGGWETQYF. In DNA form, the CDR3 reads TGTGCCAGCAGCCAAACATGGACAGGGGGTTGGGAGACCCAGTACTTC.

This chain uses TRBV2 with TRBJ2-3; TRBD1 matches 7 bases. Per the germline V gene, CDR1 is SNHLY and CDR2 is FYNNEI. CDR3 length: 15 residues. The ends lost 4 bases at V and 2 bases at J; junction bases unmatched: 6. The CDR3 DNA sequence: TGTGCCAGCAGTGCGGGACAGAAAAACACAGATACGCAGTATTTT. It translates to CASSAGQKNTDTQYF.

This clone came up once. The chain links TRBV6-5 to TRBJ1-2, with TRBD1 as a possible D gene (5 bases). Germline loops: CDR1 MNHEY, CDR2 SVGAGI. V lost 10 bases, J lost 3 bases, and 15 bases lay in between. The CDR3 consists of 13 residues. CDR3 sequence (DNA): TGTGCCACTGGACCCGGGGCGGACTATGGCTACACCTTC. Protein: CATGPGADYGYTF.

The CDR3: CASSSLGTGELFF. The CDR3 nucleotides read TGTGCCAGCAGTTCTTTGGGGACCGGGGAGCTGTTTTTT. The chain couples TRBV6-1 to TRBJ2-2; no definite D call. CDR3 size: 13 residues. V shed 5 bases and J shed 5 bases, with 9 bases lying between them. Germline V CDR1 and CDR2: MNHNS, SASEGT.

The chain links TRBV14 to TRBJ2-1, with D unresolved. This CDR3 is 13 amino acids long. From germline, CDR1 is SGHDN and CDR2 FVKESK. Between the trimmed V and J ends, which lost 0 bases and 12 bases, there was a span of 12 bases. CDR3 DNA sequence: TGTGCCAGCAGCCAAGACAGCTATCTGGGGCAGTTCTTC. Its protein is CASSQDSYLGQFF.

In its sample, this clone was seen a few times. V is TRBV19 and J is TRBJ1-5; TRBD1 aligns across 7 bases. V dropped 6 bases and J dropped 5; count of bases not matched to a gene: 19. Germline values: CDR1 LNHDA, CDR2 SQIVND (reference sequence). The CDR3 sequence is 18 residues long. The CDR3 region is CASRGTEGAGAGHQPQHF. DNA for the CDR3: TGTGCCAGTAGGGGGACAGAGGGCGCCGGCGCGGGCCATCAGCCCCAGCATTTT.

This rearrangement joins TRBV5-1 to TRBJ2-2; perhaps TRBD2 as D (6 bases). Trimming took off 1 base at V and 4 bases at J, with 20 bases between the two ends. Germline V gene data show CDR1 as SGHRS and CDR2 as YFSETQ. The CDR3 has 18 residues. The CDR3 is CASSLPLLAGLGTGELFF. The CDR3 nucleotides read TGCGCCAGCAGCTTGCCTCTTCTGGCGGGACTGGGCACCGGGGAGCTGTTTTTT.

The chain carries TRBV27 and TRBJ2-6; a weak D match, TRBD1 (5 bases). CDR3 length: 16 amino acids. CDR1 is MNHEY, CDR2 SMNVEV, per germline (reference sequence). V was trimmed by 1 base and J by 2 bases, leaving 9 bases between them. This CDR3 reads CASSLLIGAGANVLTF. The CDR3 DNA follows: TGTGCCAGCAGTTTATTAATAGGGGCTGGGGCCAACGTCCTGACTTTC.

This clone has a handful of counts. The rearrangement uses TRBV9 and TRBJ2-1, with a tentative D call TRBD2 (6 bases). CDR3 length: 16 residues. In germline, CDR1 is SGDLS, CDR2 YYNGEE. The V and J ends lost 0 bases and 2 bases respectively, with 12 bases between them. CDR3 loop: CASSVDRERTYNEQFF. The DNA of the CDR3 is TGTGCCAGCAGCGTAGACCGGGAGAGGACCTACAATGAGCAGTTCTTC. The full variable domain, rest sourced from reference TRBV9 and TRBJ2-1, is DSGVTQTPKHLITATGQRVTLRCSPRSGDLSVYWYQQSLDQGLQFLIQYYNGEERAKGNILERFSAQQFPDLHSELNLSSLELGDSALYFCASSVDRERTYNEQFFGPGTRLTVL.

The rearrangement uses TRBV6-4 and TRBJ2-1; 9 bases are shared with TRBD2. Germline CDR1 reads MRHNA; CDR2 reads SNTAGT. This CDR3 is built from 16 residues. Losses at the gene ends were 0 bases for V and 5 bases for J; bases not matched to a gene: 5. This CDR3 is CASSDSTSGSHNEQFF. The CDR3 DNA follows: TGTGCCAGCAGTGACTCAACTAGCGGGTCCCACAATGAGCAGTTCTTC.

V gene TRBV5-1 combines with J gene TRBJ2-1; TRBD1 aligns across 8 bases. CDR3 size: 15 residues. With 4 bases clipped from V and 2 bases from J, the junction kept 5 bases outside the gene matches. The germline CDR1 and CDR2 sequences are SGHRS and YFSETQ. This CDR3 is CASSGDRGPYNEQFF. As DNA, the CDR3 is TGCGCCAGCAGCGGAGACAGGGGACCCTACAATGAGCAGTTCTTC. Complete variable domain (other parts from reference TRBV5-1 and TRBJ2-1): KAGVTQTPRYLIKTRGQQVTLSCSPISGHRSVSWYQQTPGQGLQFLFEYFSETQRNKGNFPGRFSGRQFSNSRSEMNVSTLELGDSALYLCASSGDRGPYNEQFFGPGTRLTVL.